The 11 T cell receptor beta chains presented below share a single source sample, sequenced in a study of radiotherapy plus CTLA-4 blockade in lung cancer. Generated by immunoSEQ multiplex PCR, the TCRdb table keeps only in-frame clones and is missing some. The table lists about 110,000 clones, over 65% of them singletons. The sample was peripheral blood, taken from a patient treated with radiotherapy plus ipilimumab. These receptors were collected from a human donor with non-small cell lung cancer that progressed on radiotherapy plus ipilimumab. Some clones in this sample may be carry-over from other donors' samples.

The CDR3 sequence: CASSRTLGDYGYTF. As DNA, the CDR3 is TGTGCCAGCAGTAGGACTCTAGGGGACTATGGCTACACCTTC. This sequence joins TRBV2 and TRBJ1-2; the D gene is possibly TRBD1 (5 bases). The V end was cut by 5 bases, the J end by 3 bases, with 13 bases between. Germline lookup yields CDR1 SNHLY and CDR2 FYNNEI. There are 14 residues in the CDR3.

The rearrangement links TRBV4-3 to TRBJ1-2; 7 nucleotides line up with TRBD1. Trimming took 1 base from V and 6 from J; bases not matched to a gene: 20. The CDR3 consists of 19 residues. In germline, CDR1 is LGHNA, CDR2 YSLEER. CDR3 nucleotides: TGCGCCAGCAGCCAAGGAGAAGCCTGGGACAGTGAGTTCGATCATGGCTACACCTTC. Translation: CASSQGEAWDSEFDHGYTF.

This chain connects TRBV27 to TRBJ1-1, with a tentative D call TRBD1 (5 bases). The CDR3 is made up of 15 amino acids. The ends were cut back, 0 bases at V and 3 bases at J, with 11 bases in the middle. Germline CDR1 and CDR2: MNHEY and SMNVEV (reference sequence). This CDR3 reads CASSLSMGRHTEAFF. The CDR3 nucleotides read TGTGCCAGCAGTTTATCGATGGGACGGCACACTGAAGCTTTCTTT.

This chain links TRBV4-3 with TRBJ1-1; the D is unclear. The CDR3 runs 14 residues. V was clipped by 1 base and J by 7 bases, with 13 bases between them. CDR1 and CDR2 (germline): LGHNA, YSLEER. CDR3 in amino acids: CASSQGQVKGEAFF. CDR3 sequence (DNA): TGCGCCAGCAGCCAAGGGCAGGTTAAGGGTGAAGCTTTCTTT.

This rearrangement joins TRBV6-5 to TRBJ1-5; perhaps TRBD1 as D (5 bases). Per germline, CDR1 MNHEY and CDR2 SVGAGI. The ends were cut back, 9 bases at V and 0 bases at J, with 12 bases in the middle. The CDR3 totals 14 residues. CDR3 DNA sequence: TGTGCCAGGAAGAGGGACCCTAGCAATCAGCCCCAGCATTTT. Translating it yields CARKRDPSNQPQHF.

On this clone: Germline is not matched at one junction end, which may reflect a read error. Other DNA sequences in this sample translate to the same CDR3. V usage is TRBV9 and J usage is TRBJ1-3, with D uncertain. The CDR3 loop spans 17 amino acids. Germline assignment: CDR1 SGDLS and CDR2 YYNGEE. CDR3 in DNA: TGTGCTAGCAGCTTCTCCTTTGCAGTCAACTCTGGAAACACCATATATTTT. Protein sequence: CASSFSFAVNSGNTIYF.

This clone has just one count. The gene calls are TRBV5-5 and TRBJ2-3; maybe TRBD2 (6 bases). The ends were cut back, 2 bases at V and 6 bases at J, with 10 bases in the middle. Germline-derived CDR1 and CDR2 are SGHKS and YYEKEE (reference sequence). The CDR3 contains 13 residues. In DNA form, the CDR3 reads TGTGCCAGCAGCTTAGAACGGGGGGATACGCAGTATTTT. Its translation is CASSLERGDTQYF. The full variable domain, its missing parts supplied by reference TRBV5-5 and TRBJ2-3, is DAGVTQSPTHLIKTRGQQVTLRCSPISGHKSVSWYQQVLGQGPQFIFQYYEKEERGRGNFPDRFSARQFPNYSSELNVNALLLGDSALYLCASSLERGDTQYFGPGTRLTVL.

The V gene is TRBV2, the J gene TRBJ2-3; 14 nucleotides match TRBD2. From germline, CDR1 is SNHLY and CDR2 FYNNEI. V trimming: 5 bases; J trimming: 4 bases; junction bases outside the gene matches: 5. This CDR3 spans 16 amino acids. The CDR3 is CASSPRLAGGPDTQYF. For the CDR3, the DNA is TGTGCCAGCAGTCCCCGACTAGCGGGGGGGCCAGATACGCAGTATTTT.

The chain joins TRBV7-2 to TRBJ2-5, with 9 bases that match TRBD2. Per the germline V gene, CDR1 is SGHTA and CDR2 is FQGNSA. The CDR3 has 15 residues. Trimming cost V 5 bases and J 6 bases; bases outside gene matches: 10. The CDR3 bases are TGTGCCAGCAGCCGAGAGGGCGGGGGGGCCCAGACCCAGTACTTC. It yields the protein CASSREGGGAQTQYF.

The CDR3 region is CASSQDLQVPGDEQFF. CDR3 nucleotide sequence: TGCGCCAGCAGCCAAGATCTCCAGGTTCCAGGGGATGAGCAGTTCTTC. J is TRBJ2-1 and V is TRBV4-3, with TRBD1 as a possible D gene (6 bases). Germline CDR1 is LGHNA and CDR2 is YSLEER. CDR3 length: 16 amino acids. V lost 0 bases and J 8 bases, leaving 17 bases between the germline ends.

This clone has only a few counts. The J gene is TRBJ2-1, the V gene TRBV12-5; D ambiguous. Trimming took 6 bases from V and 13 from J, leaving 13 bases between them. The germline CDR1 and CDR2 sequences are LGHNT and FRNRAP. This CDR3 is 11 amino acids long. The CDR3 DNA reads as TGTGCTAGTGGCAAGACGTCCGAACAGTTCTTC. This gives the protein CASGKTSEQFF.